One sample yielded the 13 T cell receptor beta chains listed below, sequenced in a study of CD4 T cells in relation to SARS-CoV-2 and coronaviruses. Before the COVID-19 pandemic, during about 2011-2019, CD4+ T cells were taken from unexposed donors. Isolation of CD4+ T cells took place after less than 11 days in culture. Here immunoSEQ multiplex PCR was the method, and the copy in TCRdb shows in-frame clones only, minus some. This table has over 15,000 clones, around 82% appearing once. Their target antigens are unknown. Sequencing used CD4+ T cells from PBMCs, cultured in vitro. The receptors originated from a human donor in good health.

The chain carries TRBV3-1 (or the pseudogene TRBV3-2) and TRBJ2-5, with TRBD2 as a possible D gene (5 bases). Per germline, CDR1 LGHDT and CDR2 YNNKEL (reference sequence). This CDR3 region has 14 residues. V gave up 1 base and J gave up 4 bases, with 10 bases separating them. The CDR3 protein is CASSQVVGAETQYF. CDR3 coding DNA: TGTGCCAGCAGCCAAGTAGTGGGAGCAGAGACCCAGTACTTC.

The chain is built from TRBV6-5 and TRBJ2-7; D tentatively reads TRBD1 or TRBD2 (6 bases each). Germline V gives CDR1 MNHEY, CDR2 SVGAGI. V dropped 6 bases and J dropped 0 bases, with 15 bases sitting between them. CDR3 length: 15 residues. The chain's CDR3 is CASRHQGGSSYEQYF. The CDR3 coding sequence is TGTGCCAGCAGACATCAAGGGGGGAGCTCCTACGAGCAGTACTTC.

The CDR3: CSASRQGDEKLFF. CDR3 nucleotides: TGCAGTGCTAGTCGGCAGGGAGATGAAAAACTGTTTTTT. The rearrangement links TRBV20-1 to TRBJ1-4; tentative D call: TRBD1 (5 bases). This CDR3 spans 13 amino acids. Germline values: CDR1 DFQATT, CDR2 SNEGSKA (reference sequence). The ends were cut back, 3 bases at V and 6 bases at J, with 11 bases in the middle.

The V and J genes are TRBV6-5 and TRBJ1-2; D gene unclear. CDR1 is MNHEY, CDR2 SVGAGI, per germline. This CDR3 is built from 13 residues. With 8 bases removed from V and 2 bases from J, the gap between germline ends came to 12 bases. CDR3 in amino acids: CASGKGRNYGYTF. In DNA, the CDR3 is TGTGCCAGCGGAAAGGGCCGAAACTATGGCTACACCTTC.

V is TRBV5-1 and J is TRBJ1-1; D is uncertain. CDR3 size: 16 residues. The V end lost 0 bases, the J end lost 4 bases, and 16 bases lay between the germline ends. Germline V gene lookup returns CDR1 SGHRS and CDR2 YFSETQ. The CDR3 DNA reads TGCGCCAGCAGCTTGGCCCTACCTGGGAAGGGCACTGAAGCTTTCTTT. This gives the protein CASSLALPGKGTEAFF.

As DNA, the CDR3 is TGTGCCAGCAGCTCGGGGGTTTCCGGGGAGCTGTTTTTT. It encodes CASSSGVSGELFF. The chain uses TRBV11-2 and TRBJ2-2; maybe TRBD2 (6 bases). V lost 4 bases and J 6 bases, leaving 9 bases between the germline ends. The CDR3 has 13 residues. Germline V CDR1 and CDR2: SGHAT, FQNNGV. The whole variable domain, remainder taken from reference TRBV11-2 and TRBJ2-2, is EAGVAQSPRYKIIEKRQSVAFWCNPISGHATLYWYQQILGQGPKLLIQFQNNGVVDDSQLPKDRFSAERLKGVDSTLKIQPAKLEDSAVYLCASSSGVSGELFFGEGSRLTVL.

This sequence joins TRBV29-1 and TRBJ2-1; D not resolved. Germline values: CDR1 SQVTM, CDR2 ANQGSEA. V was cut by 6 bases and J by 6 bases, with 12 bases left in between. The CDR3 covers 12 residues. Here the CDR3 reads CSVRRQVNEQFF. CDR3 coding DNA: TGCAGCGTGAGACGGCAGGTCAATGAGCAGTTCTTC.

This clone was seen a handful of times. The chain couples TRBV15 to TRBJ2-7, with D perhaps given as TRBD1 or TRBD2 (5 bases each). Per germline, CDR1 LNHNV and CDR2 YYDKDF (reference sequence). The V gene lost 5 bases and the J gene lost 4 bases, with 15 bases spanning the gap. The CDR3 is 14 residues long. The CDR3 loop reads CATSRPGWGYEQYF. DNA for the CDR3: TGTGCCACCAGCCGCCCAGGGTGGGGGTACGAGCAGTACTTC.

The V call is TRBV6-6, the J call TRBJ2-3, with D possibly TRBD2 on 6 matching bases. V was clipped by 6 bases and J by 2 bases, with 18 bases between them. Germline V gene lookup returns CDR1 MNHNY and CDR2 SVGAGI (reference sequence). The CDR3 covers 16 residues. The chain's CDR3 is CASSNPYSGTTDTQYF. CDR3 DNA sequence: TGTGCCAGCAGCAACCCGTATAGCGGAACCACAGATACGCAGTATTTT.

This chain uses TRBV18 with TRBJ2-3, with a possible D match to TRBD1 (5 bases). The ends were cut back, 2 bases at V and 4 bases at J, with 10 bases in the middle. The CDR3 is made up of 14 amino acids. Germline CDR1 KGHSH, CDR2 LQKENI. CDR3 loop: CASSPMQGPDTQYF. DNA for the CDR3: TGTGCCAGCTCACCAATGCAGGGCCCAGATACGCAGTATTTT.

This clone has just one count. The chain employs TRBV5-4 and TRBJ1-2, with TRBD1 as a possible D gene (5 bases). V was shortened by 0 bases and J by 3 bases, with 12 bases between the two germline ends. The V gene's germline CDR1 is SGHNT and CDR2 YYREEE (reference sequence). The CDR3 sequence is 15 residues long. The chain's CDR3 is CASSLATGRDYGYTF. CDR3 in DNA: TGTGCCAGCAGCTTGGCAACAGGTCGGGACTATGGCTACACCTTC.

This sequence joins TRBV18 and TRBJ2-7; no reliable D call. The CDR3 length is 15 residues. The ends were cut back, 1 base at V and 3 bases at J, with 13 bases in the middle. Germline loops: CDR1 KGHSH, CDR2 LQKENI. The CDR3 bases are TGTGCCAGCTCACCACGGAGAGGAGATCTCTACGAGCAGTACTTC. Translation gives CASSPRRGDLYEQYF.

This clone was recorded only once. The chain carries TRBV24-1 and TRBJ2-1; 12 nucleotides agree with TRBD2. This CDR3 comprises 18 residues. Trimming at V came to 1 base and at J to 4 bases, leaving 7 bases not matched to a gene. From germline, CDR1 is KGHDR and CDR2 SFDVKD. CDR3 sequence reads: CATSDFGGTSGLYNEQFF. Written as DNA, the CDR3 is TGTGCCACCAGTGATTTCGGGGGGACTAGCGGGTTATACAATGAGCAGTTCTTC.